These 25 T cell receptor beta chains came from one sample sequenced in a study of blood T cells in healthy people across ages. The second PCR ran about 6 to 12 cycles with a sample-barcoded 5' primer and J-beta primers. A single record per CDR3 protein comes from TCRdb applying MiXCR to the 5' RACE reads. This table holds 630,000 or so distinct CDR3 sequences, approximately 30% found once. Sequencing used blood. All receptors derive from an elderly woman in good health.

The sample holds a few counts of this clonotype. The chain uses TRBV9 and TRBJ1-5, with 8 bases matching TRBD1. Germline V CDR1 and CDR2: SGDLS, YYNGEE. CDR3 length: 17 residues. Trimming at V came to 4 bases and at J to 4 bases, leaving 13 bases not matched to a gene. The CDR3 bases are TGTGCCAGCAGCCCCTCGTCTTGGACAGGGAGGAATCAGCCCCAGCATTTT. Its protein is CASSPSSWTGRNQPQHF.

This chain links TRBV10-3 with TRBJ1-3; D gene ambiguous. CDR3 size: 14 residues. Trimming took off 6 bases at V and 0 bases at J, with 9 bases between the two ends. Germline V gives CDR1 ENHRY, CDR2 SYGVKD. The CDR3 spells CAIRDITSGNTIYF. Written as DNA, the CDR3 is TGTGCCATCAGAGACATAACCTCTGGAAACACCATATATTTT.

This clonotype was seen at least ten times. The chain uses TRBV6-1 and TRBJ1-2; the D gene is possibly TRBD1 (6 bases). Per germline, CDR1 MNHNS and CDR2 SASEGT. CDR3 length: 14 amino acids. Trimming took 6 bases from V and 4 from J, leaving 15 bases between them. Written as DNA, the CDR3 is TGTGCCAGCAGCGCGGGGGGCCGAGGCTATGGCTACACCTTC. It is translated as CASSAGGRGYGYTF.

This chain links TRBV5-1 with TRBJ2-1; 11 bases are a match to TRBD2. Germline CDR1 and CDR2: SGHRS and YFSETQ. The CDR3 is 17 amino acids. Trimming took 1 base from V and 6 from J; bases not matched to a gene: 9. CDR3 amino acids: CASSLSSTSGVTNEQFF. CDR3 DNA: TGCGCCAGCAGCTTGAGTTCGACTAGCGGGGTAACCAATGAGCAGTTCTTC.

In regard to this clonotype: A much larger clonotype is one base distant, so this may be a read error. The chain recombines TRBV6-5 with TRBJ2-1; TRBD1 matches at 7 bases. J gave up 10 bases and V 5 bases, and 17 bases lay outside the gene matches. The germline CDR1 and CDR2 sequences are MNHEY and SVGAGI. The CDR3 is made up of 16 amino acids. Here the CDR3 DNA reads TGTGCCAGCAGTACCCGAAGACAGGGAACGAGAGTCGAGCAGTTCTTC. Amino acid sequence: CASSTRRQGTRVEQFF.

This clonotype was detected many times. This may come from a read error, since a much larger clone is one base off. The V and J genes are TRBV30 and TRBJ2-6; weak D call: TRBD1 (5 bases). This CDR3 region has 16 residues. Germline V gene sequence: CDR1 GTSNPN, CDR2 SVGIG (reference sequence). CDR3 loop: CALAGRLVSGANVRTF. CDR3 DNA: TGTGCCCTGGCAGGGCGCCTTGTGTCTGGGGCCAACGTCCGGACTTTC. Full variable domain (outside the CDR3, taken from reference TRBV30 and TRBJ2-6): SQTIHQWPATLVQPVGSPLSLECTVEGTSNPNLYWYRQAAGRGLQLLFYSVGIGQISSEVPQNLSASRPQDRQFILSSKKLLLSDSGFYLCALAGRLVSGANVRTFGAGSRLTVL.

This rearrangement joins TRBV6-1 to TRBJ1-5, with D tentatively TRBD1 (6 bases). Trimming took 1 base from V and 4 from J, leaving 11 bases between them. Germline V gives CDR1 MNHNS, CDR2 SASEGT. This CDR3 is built from 15 residues. The CDR3 protein is CASSEGGGQNQPQHF. The CDR3 nucleotides read TGTGCCAGCAGTGAAGGAGGGGGGCAAAATCAGCCCCAGCATTTT.

This chain joins TRBV29-1 and TRBJ1-1, with D unresolved. Germline CDR1 and CDR2: SQVTM and ANQGSEA. V was pared by 5 bases and J by 0 bases, with 13 bases between. This CDR3 comprises 14 residues. The CDR3 DNA sequence: TGCAGCGTTAGTCGGACGGCAATGAACACTGAAGCTTTCTTT. Amino acid sequence: CSVSRTAMNTEAFF. The whole variable domain, remainder taken from reference TRBV29-1 and TRBJ1-1, is SAVISQKPSRDICQRGTSLTIQCQVDSQVTMMFWYRQQPGQSLTLIATANQGSEATYESGFVIDKFPISRPNLTFSTLTVSNMSPEDSSIYLCSVSRTAMNTEAFFGQGTRLTVV.

On this clonotype itself: A much larger clone differs by one base, so this may be a read error. The V gene is TRBV20-1, the J gene TRBJ1-5; D may be TRBD1 (6 bases). The CDR3 extends over 15 amino acids. Germline CDR1 and CDR2: DFQATT and SNEGSKA (reference sequence). DNA of the CDR3: TGCGGTGCTAGTCACGGGGCGGGGGGCGGACAGCCCCAGCATTTT. Translating it yields CGASHGAGGGQPQHF.

The chain recombines TRBV20-1 with TRBJ1-2, with TRBD1 matching 8 bases. The V segment lost 6 bases and the J segment 5 bases; nucleotides outside the gene matches: 14. Germline V gives CDR1 DFQATT, CDR2 SNEGSKA (reference sequence). CDR3 length: 15 residues. CDR3 coding DNA: TGCAGTGCCTACCCCCCGACAGGGGATGATTATGGCTACACCTTC. Translation: CSAYPPTGDDYGYTF.

This clonotype was seen only a few times. The V and J genes are TRBV19 and TRBJ2-6, with TRBD1 matching 8 bases. The CDR3 covers 16 residues. Germline CDR1 and CDR2: LNHDA and SQIVND (reference sequence). The V segment lost 4 bases and the J segment 0 bases; nucleotides outside the gene matches: 2. In nucleotides, the CDR3 is TGTGCCAGTAGTAGGACAGGGAGCTCTGGGGCCAACGTCCTGACTTTC. Its protein product is CASSRTGSSGANVLTF.

The chain carries TRBV29-1 and TRBJ1-3; 7 positions agree with TRBD1. This CDR3 is built from 13 residues. V shed 7 bases and J 8 bases; nucleotides not matched to a gene: 11. Germline assignment: CDR1 SQVTM and CDR2 ANQGSEA. CDR3 coding DNA: TGCAGCGCCTTACAGGGGCCGGGGGACACCATATATTTT. It yields the protein CSALQGPGDTIYF.

This clonotype was counted at least ten times. The chain employs TRBV20-1 and TRBJ2-1; 10 nucleotides match TRBD2. The CDR3 contains 14 residues. V dropped 5 bases and J dropped 6; count of bases not matched to a gene: 7. Germline values: CDR1 DFQATT, CDR2 SNEGSKA (reference sequence). CDR3 protein: CSARSTSGVNEQFF. For the CDR3, the DNA is TGCAGTGCTCGGAGTACTAGCGGGGTCAATGAGCAGTTCTTC.

The gene calls are TRBV7-9 and TRBJ2-5; 9 bases match TRBD1. The end of the DNA is better explained by TRBJ2-7, so the J call may be wrong. The germline gives CDR1 SEHNR, CDR2 FQNEAQ (reference sequence). The CDR3 contains 14 residues. CDR3 bases: TGTGCCAGCAGCATTAGACAGGGGGACTACGAGCAGTACTTC. Translating it yields CASSIRQGDYEQYF.

This clonotype was counted at least ten times. V gene TRBV20-1 combines with J gene TRBJ1-2, with 7 bases lining up with TRBD1. The CDR3 length is 15 residues. V was pared by 2 bases and J by 8 bases, with 14 bases of the junction left unmatched. Germline V gene sequence: CDR1 DFQATT, CDR2 SNEGSKA (reference sequence). CDR3 protein: CSARPTGSSDKGYTF. In DNA form, the CDR3 reads TGCAGTGCTAGACCGACAGGGTCAAGCGATAAGGGCTACACCTTC.

This clonotype showed up many times. CDR3 coding DNA: TGTGCCAGCAGCCGACAGTTCAATGAGCAGTTCTTC. Protein: CASSRQFNEQFF. This chain uses TRBV7-9 with TRBJ2-1; perhaps TRBD1 as D (5 bases). V shed 5 bases and J shed 6 bases, with 8 bases lying between them. Germline assignment: CDR1 SEHNR and CDR2 FQNEAQ (reference sequence). The CDR3 sequence is 12 residues long.

In DNA form, the CDR3 reads TGCAGTGCTAGGAGCGGGAGCATTCAAGAGACCCAGTACTTC. Encoded protein: CSARSGSIQETQYF. The rearrangement links TRBV20-1 to TRBJ2-5; 8 positions match TRBD2. The V and J ends lost 3 bases and 2 bases, in that order; junction bases with no gene match: 5. Germline CDR1 reads DFQATT; CDR2 reads SNEGSKA (reference sequence). The CDR3 length is 14 residues.

This clonotype was seen just once. This chain uses TRBV5-1 with TRBJ2-3; 10 positions match TRBD2. The CDR3 is made up of 15 amino acids. V lost 2 bases and J lost 7; bases outside the gene matches: 7. Looked up from germline, CDR1 is SGHRS and CDR2 is YFSETQ. CDR3 DNA sequence: TGCGCCAGCAGCTTAGGAACTAGCGGGACCTATACGCAGTATTTT. Protein product: CASSLGTSGTYTQYF.

The rearrangement uses TRBV30 and TRBJ1-5, with 9 positions matching TRBD1. Germline V lookup: CDR1 GTSNPN, CDR2 SVGIG (reference sequence). V was clipped by 4 bases and J by 6 bases; unmatched bases: 7. This CDR3 region has 14 residues. In DNA, the CDR3 is TGTGCCTGGAAACGGACAGGGGAGAGTCAGCCCCAGCATTTT. Its protein is CAWKRTGESQPQHF.

Comments on this clonotype: Germline and junction disagree at one end, which may indicate a read error. The chain uses TRBV3-1 and TRBJ2-3; 10 nucleotides align to TRBD1. CDR3 length: 15 residues. Germline CDR1 LGHDT, CDR2 YNNKEL (reference sequence). CDR3 residues: CAGSETGGFRNTQYF. CDR3 coding DNA: TGTGCCGGCAGCGAGACAGGGGGCTTTAGGAATACGCAGTATTTT.

This clonotype was found many times. V usage is TRBV29-1 and J usage is TRBJ2-7, with TRBD2 matching over 12 bases. Germline loops: CDR1 SQVTM, CDR2 ANQGSEA. The CDR3 contains 16 residues. V lost 6 bases and J lost 5; bases outside the gene matches: 14. Here the CDR3 DNA reads TGCAGCGTGGGGTCTAGCGGGGGGGCCCGGTTAAACGAGCAGTACTTC. The encoded protein is CSVGSSGGARLNEQYF.

A note on this clonotype: A much bigger clone sits one base away, suggesting this may be a read error. The V and J genes are TRBV5-6 and TRBJ2-6, with D perhaps TRBD1 (5 bases). The CDR3 has 16 amino acids. The germline CDR1 and CDR2 sequences are SGHDT and YYEEEE. CDR3 sequence (DNA): TGTGCCAGCAGCTTGCACAGTCTCTCTGGGGCCAACGTCCGGACTTTC. Its protein product is CASSLHSLSGANVRTF.

This clonotype turned up a few times. The chain links TRBV6-5 to TRBJ2-6; 10 nucleotides line up with TRBD1. CDR3 size: 15 residues. V dropped 11 bases and J dropped 0; count of bases not matched to a gene: 4. Germline V gene sequence: CDR1 MNHEY, CDR2 SVGAGI. In nucleotides, the CDR3 is TGTGCCCGAGGACAGGGGGACTCTGGGGCCAACGTCCTGACTTTC. Translated, it gives CARGQGDSGANVLTF.

This clonotype has just a few counts. The CDR3 region is CASSPRDSLNYGYTF. The CDR3 bases are TGTGCCAGCAGCCCCCGGGACAGCCTTAACTATGGCTACACCTTC. V usage is TRBV7-9 and J usage is TRBJ1-2, with TRBD1 matching 7 bases. Germline V gene data show CDR1 as SEHNR and CDR2 as FQNEAQ (reference sequence). V gave up 5 bases and J gave up 1 base; unmatched junction bases: 7. CDR3 length: 15 residues.

Concerning this clonotype itself: A much larger clone sits a single nucleotide away, making a read error possible. This chain joins TRBV30 and TRBJ1-2, with 7 bases that match TRBD1. Germline CDR1 GTSNPN, CDR2 SVGIG (reference sequence). The CDR3 contains 13 residues. J gave up 9 bases and V 4 bases, and 11 bases lay outside the gene matches. CDR3 DNA sequence: TGTGCCTGGACCTTCGACAGGGACCATAGCTACACCTTC. Translating gives CAWTFDRDHSYTF.